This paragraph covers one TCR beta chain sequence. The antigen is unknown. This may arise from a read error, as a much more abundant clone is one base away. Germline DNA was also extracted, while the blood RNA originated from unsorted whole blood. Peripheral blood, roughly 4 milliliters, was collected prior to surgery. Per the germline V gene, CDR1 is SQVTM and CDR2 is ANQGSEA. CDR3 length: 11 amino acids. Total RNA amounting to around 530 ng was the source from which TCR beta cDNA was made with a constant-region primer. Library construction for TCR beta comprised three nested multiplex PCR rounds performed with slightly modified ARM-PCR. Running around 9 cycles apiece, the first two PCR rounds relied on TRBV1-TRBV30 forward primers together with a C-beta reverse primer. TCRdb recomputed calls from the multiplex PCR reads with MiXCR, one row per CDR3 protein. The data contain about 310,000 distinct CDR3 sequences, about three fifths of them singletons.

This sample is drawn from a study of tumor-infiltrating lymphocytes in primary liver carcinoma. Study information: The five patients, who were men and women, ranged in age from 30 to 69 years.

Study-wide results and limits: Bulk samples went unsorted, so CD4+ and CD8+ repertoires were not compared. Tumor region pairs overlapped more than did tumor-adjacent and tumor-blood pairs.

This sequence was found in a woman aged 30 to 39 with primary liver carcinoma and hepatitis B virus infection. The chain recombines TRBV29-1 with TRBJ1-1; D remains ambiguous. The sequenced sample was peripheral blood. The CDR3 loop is CSAQANTETFF. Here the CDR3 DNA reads TGCAGCGCACAAGCGAACACTGAAACTTTCTTT.